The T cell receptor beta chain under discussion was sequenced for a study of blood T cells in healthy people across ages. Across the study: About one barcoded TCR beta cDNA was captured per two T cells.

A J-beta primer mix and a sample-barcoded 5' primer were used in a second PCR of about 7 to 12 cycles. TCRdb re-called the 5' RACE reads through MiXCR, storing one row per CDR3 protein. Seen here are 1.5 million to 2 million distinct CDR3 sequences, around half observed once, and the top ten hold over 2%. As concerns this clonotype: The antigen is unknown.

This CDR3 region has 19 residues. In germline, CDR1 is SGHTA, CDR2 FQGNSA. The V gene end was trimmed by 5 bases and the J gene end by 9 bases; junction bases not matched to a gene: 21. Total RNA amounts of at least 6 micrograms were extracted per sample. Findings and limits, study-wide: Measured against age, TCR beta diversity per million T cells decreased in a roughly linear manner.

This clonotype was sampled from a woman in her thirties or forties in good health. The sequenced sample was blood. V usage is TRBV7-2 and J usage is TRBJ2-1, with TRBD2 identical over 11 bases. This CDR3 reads CASSPLIGSGGALLSEQFF. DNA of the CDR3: TGTGCCAGCAGCCCGCTGATTGGTAGCGGGGGGGCTCTTCTGAGTGAGCAGTTCTTC.